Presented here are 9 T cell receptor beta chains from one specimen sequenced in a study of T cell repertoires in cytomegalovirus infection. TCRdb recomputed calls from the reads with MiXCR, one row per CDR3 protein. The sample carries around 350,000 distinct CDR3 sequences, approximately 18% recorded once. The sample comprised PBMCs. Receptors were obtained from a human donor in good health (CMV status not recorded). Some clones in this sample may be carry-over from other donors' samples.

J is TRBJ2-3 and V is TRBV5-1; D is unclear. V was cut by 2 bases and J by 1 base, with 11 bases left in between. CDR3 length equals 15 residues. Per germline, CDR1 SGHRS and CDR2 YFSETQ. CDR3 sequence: CASSLQTPRTDTQYF. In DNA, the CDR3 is TGCGCCAGCAGCTTACAAACGCCCCGCACAGATACGCAGTATTTT.

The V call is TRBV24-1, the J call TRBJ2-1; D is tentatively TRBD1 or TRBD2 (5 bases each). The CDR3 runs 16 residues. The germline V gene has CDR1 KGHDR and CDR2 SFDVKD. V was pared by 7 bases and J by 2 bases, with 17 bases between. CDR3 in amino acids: CATSSSQGETYNEQFF. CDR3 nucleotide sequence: TGTGCCACCAGCTCTAGTCAAGGGGAGACCTACAATGAGCAGTTCTTC.

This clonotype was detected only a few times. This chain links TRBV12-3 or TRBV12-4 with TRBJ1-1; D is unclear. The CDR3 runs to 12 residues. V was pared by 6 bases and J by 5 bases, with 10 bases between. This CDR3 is CASSRLRTEAFF. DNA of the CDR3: TGTGCCAGCAGCCGACTCAGGACTGAAGCTTTCTTT.

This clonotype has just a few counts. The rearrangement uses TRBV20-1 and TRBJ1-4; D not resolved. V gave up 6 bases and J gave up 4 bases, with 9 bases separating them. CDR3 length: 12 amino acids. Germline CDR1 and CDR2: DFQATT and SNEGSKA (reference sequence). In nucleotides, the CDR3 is TGCAGTGCCTCCAGGCATAATGAAAAACTGTTTTTT. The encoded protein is CSASRHNEKLFF.

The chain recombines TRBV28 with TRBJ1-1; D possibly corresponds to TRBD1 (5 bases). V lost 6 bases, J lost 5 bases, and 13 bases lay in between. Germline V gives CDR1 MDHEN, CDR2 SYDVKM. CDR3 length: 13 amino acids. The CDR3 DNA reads TGTGCCAGCAGCCTTGGGACGGGGACTGAAGCTTTCTTT. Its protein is CASSLGTGTEAFF.

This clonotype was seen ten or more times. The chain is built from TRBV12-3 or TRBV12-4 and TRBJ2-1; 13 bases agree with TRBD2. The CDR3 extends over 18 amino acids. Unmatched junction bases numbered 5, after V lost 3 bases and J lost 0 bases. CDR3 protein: CASSLKTSGRSSYNEQFF. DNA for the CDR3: TGTGCCAGCAGTTTGAAGACTAGCGGGAGGAGCTCCTACAATGAGCAGTTCTTC.

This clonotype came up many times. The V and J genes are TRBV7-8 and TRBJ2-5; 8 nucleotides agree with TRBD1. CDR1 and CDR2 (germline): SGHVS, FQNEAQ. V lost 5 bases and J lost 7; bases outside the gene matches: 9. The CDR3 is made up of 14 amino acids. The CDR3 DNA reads TGTGCCAGCAGCCAGGACAGGGTAGGGGCGACCCAGTACTTC. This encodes CASSQDRVGATQYF.

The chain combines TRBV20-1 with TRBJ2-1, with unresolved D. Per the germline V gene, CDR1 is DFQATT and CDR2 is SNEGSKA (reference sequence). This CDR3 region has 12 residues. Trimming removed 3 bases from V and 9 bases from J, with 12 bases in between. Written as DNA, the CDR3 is TGCAGTGCTAGTCTCCACTCGAGTGAGCAGTTCTTC. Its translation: CSASLHSSEQFF.

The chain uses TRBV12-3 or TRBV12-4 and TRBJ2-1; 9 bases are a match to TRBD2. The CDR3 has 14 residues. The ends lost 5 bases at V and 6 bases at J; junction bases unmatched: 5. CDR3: CASSPGLASNEQFF. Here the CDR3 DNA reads TGTGCCAGCAGTCCGGGACTAGCTTCCAATGAGCAGTTCTTC.